This TCR beta chain is from a study of cytomegalovirus exposure and HLA in healthy donors. Notes on this clone: As yet, its antigen is unknown.

Regarding the study as a whole: Reports credit the classifier with highly specific, highly sensitive diagnosis of cytomegalovirus status.

Germline lookup yields CDR1 SGHVS and CDR2 FQNEAQ. The CDR3 length is 16 residues. The J segment lost 4 bases and the V segment lost 3 bases, leaving 4 bases of the junction unmatched. Use of 60 Vbeta and 13 Jbeta primers characterized the PCR. TCRdb's copy holds only in-frame clones and misses some; the assay was immunoSEQ multiplex PCR. The repertoire holds roughly 86,000 clones, with more than 55% as singletons. This clonotype originated in a woman in her forties or fifties in good health and CMV-seropositive. This sequence joins TRBV7-8 and TRBJ2-2; TRBD2 aligns across 11 bases. The sequenced material came from PBMCs. DNA of the CDR3: TGTGCCAGCAGCTTCATAGCGGGGGGGCGCACCGGGGAGCTGTTTTTT. Translation gives CASSFIAGGRTGELFF.